The clone carrying this T cell receptor beta chain was counted only a few times. Its cognate antigen is unknown. The CDR3 totals 15 residues. V was pared by 3 bases and J by 2 bases, with 12 bases between. Per the germline V gene, CDR1 is SGHTA and CDR2 is FQGTGA. This sample is drawn from a study of post-analysis software for immune sequencing data. Unique molecular identifiers were present in the TCR beta cDNA libraries. TCRdb fed the PCR reads into MiXCR, producing one record per CDR3 protein. The sample contains fewer than 550,000 distinct CDR3 sequences, around a third of which appear only once. Whole-study findings and limits: With TRBV5-6, TRBV5-1 and TRBV20-1 included, about five TRBV segments were more frequent in patients than in controls.

The chain uses TRBV7-3 and TRBJ2-3; D gene uncertain. Sequencing was carried out using blood. The sequence was obtained from a girl aged 2-17 years with multiple sclerosis. The chain's CDR3 is CASSFQSGNTDTQYF. DNA of the CDR3: TGTGCCAGCAGCTTCCAGTCTGGGAACACAGATACGCAGTATTTT.